This entry concerns a single TCR beta chain. The antigen remains unidentified. A single record per CDR3 protein comes from TCRdb applying MiXCR to the reads. The table has 750,000 to 950,000 distinct CDR3 sequences, about 28% seen once. The source of the sample is a study of T cell repertoires in cytomegalovirus infection. This sample comprised cultured CD8+ T cells from PBMCs, obtained from culture after CMV antigen stimulation. The receptor's source is a human donor in good health (CMV status not recorded). Some clones in this sample may be carry-over from other donors' samples.

DNA of the CDR3: TGTGCCAGCAGCCCGCGAGGCCAGGAGGGGTTCTTC. The encoded protein is CASSPRGQEGFF. This chain links TRBV7-8 with TRBJ2-1; D perhaps matches TRBD2 (6 bases). The germline V gene has CDR1 SGHVS and CDR2 FQNEAQ. V was clipped by 5 bases and J by 15 bases, with 17 bases between them. The CDR3 covers 12 residues.